This passage covers 2 T cell receptor beta chains from one sample sequenced in a study of siplizumab effects on memory and regulatory T cells. Profiling relied on immunoSEQ multiplex PCR, and the TCRdb table lists in-frame clones only, not all of them. In the table there are about 75,000 clones, 93% of which are singletons. Sequencing used CD8+ T cells sorted from blood. All receptors derive from a human donor in good health.

The chain is built from TRBV27 and TRBJ1-1; 8 nucleotides align to TRBD1. Trimming removed 11 bases from V and 1 base from J; junction bases left unmatched: 9. Germline V gene lookup returns CDR1 MNHEY and CDR2 SMNVEV (reference sequence). The CDR3 has 14 amino acids. This chain's CDR3 is CAVRGTGRNTEAFF. CDR3 nucleotides: TGTGCCGTCAGAGGGACAGGCCGGAACACTGAAGCTTTCTTT.

This clone has only one observation. This chain joins TRBV7-3 and TRBJ2-2; perhaps TRBD1 as D (5 bases). This CDR3 spans 17 amino acids. With 4 bases removed from V and 0 bases from J, the gap between germline ends came to 15 bases. In germline, CDR1 is SGHTA, CDR2 FQGTGA. The CDR3, as DNA: TGTGCCAGCAGCTCACCCTTAGGGGTCCCGAACACCGGGGAGCTGTTTTTT. Its translation is CASSSPLGVPNTGELFF.